Below, 18 T cell receptor beta chains from the same sample are listed, as sequenced in a study of graft-versus-host responses after intestinal transplantation. The protocol was immunoSEQ multiplex PCR, while the TCRdb copy is restricted to in-frame clones and leaves out a portion. Of some 40,000 clones in the sample, around 90% were seen once. Tissue processing of the graft released intraepithelial and lamina propria lymphocytes from it. This specimen was ileum tissue, taken around 190 days after intestinal transplant. These receptors were collected from a human patient who received an intestinal transplant, so some T cells may come from the graft donor.

The rearrangement uses TRBV6-5 and TRBJ1-4; 9 nucleotides agree with TRBD1. The V segment lost 5 bases and the J segment 8 bases; nucleotides outside the gene matches: 9. The germline V gene encodes CDR1 MNHEY and CDR2 SVGAGI. The CDR3 sequence is 15 residues long. The CDR3 sequence is CASSRHRGLGEKLFF. DNA of the CDR3: TGTGCCAGCAGTCGCCACAGGGGGCTCGGGGAAAAACTGTTTTTT.

The chain employs TRBV27 and TRBJ2-7, with 8 bases identical to TRBD2. Germline V CDR1 and CDR2: MNHEY, SMNVEV (reference sequence). This CDR3 has 14 residues. After removal of 4 bases from V and 2 bases from J, the junction contained 4 bases not matched to a gene. In DNA, the CDR3 is TGTGCCAGCAGTTCAGGACTAGCCCCCTACGAGCAGTACTTC. The encoded protein is CASSSGLAPYEQYF.

The chain combines TRBV5-4 with TRBJ2-7; D might be TRBD1 or TRBD2, each matching 7 bases. Trimming shortened V by 6 bases and J by 3 bases, and 16 bases separated the two germline ends. CDR1 is SGHNT and CDR2 is YYREEE in the germline V gene (reference sequence). The CDR3 sequence is 14 residues long. CDR3 DNA: TGTGCCAGCAACACCCAGGGGGAGGGCTACGAGCAGTACTTC. This sequence encodes CASNTQGEGYEQYF.

The chain links TRBV6-6 to TRBJ2-2; no clear D gene. CDR1 is MNHNY and CDR2 is SVGAGI in the germline V gene (reference sequence). V lost 0 bases and J lost 7, with 3 bases in between. This CDR3 is built from 12 residues. The CDR3 sequence is CASSYSFGELFF. The CDR3 DNA follows: TGTGCCAGCAGTTACTCGTTCGGGGAGCTGTTTTTT.

J is TRBJ2-7 and V is TRBV6-6; D might be TRBD1 (6 bases). V was shortened by 2 bases and J by 6 bases, with 14 bases between the two germline ends. The CDR3 has 14 amino acids. Germline V gene data show CDR1 as MNHNY and CDR2 as SVGAGI (reference sequence). CDR3 sequence reads: CASSYGGSWSEQYF. In DNA, the CDR3 is TGTGCCAGCAGTTACGGGGGCTCGTGGAGCGAGCAGTACTTC.

The genes are TRBV10-2 and TRBJ2-5; 7 bases map to TRBD1. The J call may be wrong; the DNA end is better matched by TRBJ2-7. There are 14 residues in the CDR3. The germline CDR1 and CDR2 sequences are WSHSY and SAAADI. CDR3 in amino acids: CASSWTGSSYEQYF. The CDR3 DNA follows: TGCGCCAGCAGTTGGACAGGCAGTTCCTACGAGCAGTACTTC.

This chain uses TRBV28 with TRBJ2-7, with D maybe TRBD1 (5 bases). Germline-derived CDR1 and CDR2 are MDHEN and SYDVKM. This CDR3 has 13 residues. Trimming took 8 bases from V and 0 from J, leaving 11 bases between them. CDR3 nucleotide sequence: TGTGCCAGCCGACCAGGGTCCTCCTACGAGCAGTACTTC. The encoded protein is CASRPGSSYEQYF.

The rearrangement joins TRBV7-6 to TRBJ2-7, with 14 bases matching TRBD2. Germline V CDR1 and CDR2: SGHVS, FNYEAQ. V dropped 5 bases and J dropped 3; count of bases not matched to a gene: 3. The CDR3 sequence is 15 residues long. The CDR3 coding sequence is TGTGCCAGCAGCCCAGGGACTAGCGGGGGCTACGAGCAGTACTTC. Its translation: CASSPGTSGGYEQYF.

The J gene is TRBJ2-2, the V gene TRBV7-9; D is possibly TRBD1 (5 bases). V dropped 1 base and J dropped 5 bases, with 11 bases sitting between them. Per the germline V gene, CDR1 is SEHNR and CDR2 is FQNEAQ (reference sequence). There are 15 residues in the CDR3. The CDR3, as DNA: TGTGCCAGCAGCTTAGAAGGGGTTAGGACCGGGGAGCTGTTTTTT. It codes for CASSLEGVRTGELFF.

The chain's CDR3 is CASSSGTGSYEQYF. The DNA of the CDR3 is TGTGCCAGCAGTTCCGGGACAGGGTCCTACGAGCAGTACTTC. The chain employs TRBV28 and TRBJ2-7; 9 positions agree with TRBD1. Unmatched junction bases numbered 2, after V lost 4 bases and J lost 1 base. This CDR3 has 14 residues. The germline V gene has CDR1 MDHEN and CDR2 SYDVKM.

The CDR3 region is CAWSVHVGPYNEQFF. CDR3 in DNA: TGTGCCTGGAGTGTACATGTCGGTCCCTACAATGAGCAGTTCTTC. V usage is TRBV30 and J usage is TRBJ2-1; D not certain. This CDR3 has 15 residues. The V end lost 0 bases, the J end lost 2 bases, and 11 bases lay between the germline ends. CDR1 GTSNPN and CDR2 SVGIG come from the germline V gene (reference sequence).

V is TRBV13 and J is TRBJ1-2; 9 bases map to TRBD1. The germline CDR1 and CDR2 sequences are PRHDT and FYEKMQ (reference sequence). The CDR3 totals 14 residues. V trimming: 4 bases; J trimming: 4 bases; junction bases outside the gene matches: 4. The CDR3 DNA sequence: TGTGCCAGCAGCTCAGGGGGACAGGGCTATGGCTACACCTTC. Its protein is CASSSGGQGYGYTF.

This clone was detected only once. The rearrangement joins TRBV15 to TRBJ2-7; unclear D gene. The V end lost 1 base, the J end lost 3 bases, and 16 bases lay between the germline ends. Germline V gives CDR1 LNHNV, CDR2 YYDKDF (reference sequence). CDR3 length: 16 amino acids. This CDR3 reads CATSRGTGGYLYEQYF. CDR3 sequence (DNA): TGTGCCACCAGCAGAGGGACCGGCGGCTACCTCTACGAGCAGTACTTC.

The chain carries TRBV7-9 and TRBJ1-1; no clear D gene. The V end was cut by 5 bases, the J end by 0 bases, with 7 bases between. The CDR3 extends over 13 amino acids. Germline CDR1 is SEHNR and CDR2 is FQNEAQ (reference sequence). CDR3 sequence: CASSPRLNTEAFF. The CDR3 DNA reads TGTGCCAGCAGCCCGAGGTTGAACACTGAAGCTTTCTTT.

The chain employs TRBV7-8 and TRBJ2-5; a possible D gene is TRBD2 (5 bases). Germline V lookup: CDR1 SGHVS, CDR2 FQNEAQ. With 3 bases removed from V and 4 bases from J, the gap between germline ends came to 9 bases. This CDR3 is built from 13 residues. Here the CDR3 DNA reads TGTGCCAGCAGCTTGAGGGAGCGAGAGACCCAGTACTTC. This codes for CASSLRERETQYF.

V usage is TRBV5-6 and J usage is TRBJ2-5; a possible D gene is TRBD2 (6 bases). V lost 4 bases and J 7 bases, leaving 8 bases between the germline ends. The CDR3 consists of 11 residues. CDR1 is SGHDT and CDR2 is YYEEEE in the germline V gene. This CDR3 reads CASSLGGTQYF. CDR3 DNA: TGTGCCAGCAGCCTGGGGGGGACCCAGTACTTC.

This clone was counted once. The V gene is TRBV2, the J gene TRBJ2-1; D is unresolved. V dropped 3 bases and J dropped 5 bases, with 17 bases sitting between them. CDR1 SNHLY and CDR2 FYNNEI come from the germline V gene. The CDR3 has 16 amino acids. CDR3 sequence: CASSDHQWTLHNEQFF. The CDR3 coding sequence is TGTGCCAGCAGTGACCACCAGTGGACGTTACACAATGAGCAGTTCTTC.

The chain is built from TRBV7-9 and TRBJ2-7; 7 bases align to TRBD2. CDR3 size: 14 residues. Germline V gives CDR1 SEHNR, CDR2 FQNEAQ (reference sequence). The junction had 4 bases not matched to a gene; V was cut back by 5 bases and J by 0 bases. As DNA, the CDR3 is TGTGCCAGCAGCCCGAGGGACTACTCCTACGAGCAGTACTTC. Amino acid sequence: CASSPRDYSYEQYF.